This TCR beta chain was retrieved from a study of T cells in localized non-small cell lung cancer. Germline assignment: CDR1 SGHRS and CDR2 YFSETQ. V lost 0 bases and J lost 0, with 12 bases in between. The CDR3 loop spans 16 amino acids. Sequenced by immunoSEQ multiplex PCR; TCRdb stores in-frame clones only, minus some. The sample shows around 130,000 clones, around 89% of them seen only once. Specimen: peripheral blood, collected before any cancer treatment. The chain uses TRBV5-1 and TRBJ2-5; TRBD2 might be the D (6 bases). This sequence was found in a female donor at least 60 years old with stage I lung adenocarcinoma. CDR3 DNA: TGCGCCAGCAGCTTGGTCCTAGCGAGGTACCAAGAGACCCAGTACTTC. It is translated as CASSLVLARYQETQYF.